A single sample is the source of the 22 T cell receptor beta chains below, sequenced in a study of breast tumors, draining lymph nodes, adjacent tissues. TCRdb re-derived calls from the multiplex PCR reads in MiXCR, one entry per CDR3 protein. The sample has roughly 130,000 distinct CDR3 sequences, approximately 29% seen once; the top ten hold about 2.5%. Axillary draining lymph nodes of breast cancer patients supplied the node samples. Sequenced input: axillary lymph node tissue. Every receptor here comes from a female donor with breast cancer. Some clones in this sample may be carry-over from other donors' samples.

This clonotype was counted ten times or more. The J gene is TRBJ2-1, the V gene TRBV10-3; 13 bases agree with TRBD2. This CDR3 region has 17 residues. Per germline, CDR1 ENHRY and CDR2 SYGVKD. J lost 3 bases, V lost 5 bases, and 7 bases had no gene match. This chain's CDR3 is CAISYSGLAGVYNEQFF. Here the CDR3 DNA reads TGTGCCATCAGTTATTCAGGACTAGCGGGGGTCTACAATGAGCAGTTCTTC.

The chain joins TRBV20-1 to TRBJ2-3; D perhaps matches TRBD1 (8 bases). Germline V gene data show CDR1 as DFQATT and CDR2 as SNEGSKA (reference sequence). This CDR3 spans 17 amino acids. V was trimmed by 0 bases and J by 2 bases, leaving 18 bases between them. Written as DNA, the CDR3 is TGCAGTGCTAGAGAAACAGGGGGGGGATGGACCACAGATACGCAGTATTTT. Translated, it gives CSARETGGGWTTDTQYF.

This clonotype was recorded many times. J is TRBJ2-1 and V is TRBV6-1; TRBD1 matches at 9 bases. The CDR3 has 15 residues. Germline CDR1 MNHNS, CDR2 SASEGT. J lost 7 bases, V lost 6 bases, and 10 bases had no gene match. This chain's CDR3 is CASSPGQGGKNEQFF. CDR3 coding DNA: TGTGCCAGCAGCCCGGGACAGGGAGGGAAAAATGAGCAGTTCTTC.

This clonotype was recorded once. The chain employs TRBV4-1 and TRBJ2-5; TRBD1 or TRBD2 may be the D gene (6 bases each). Germline assignment: CDR1 MGHRA and CDR2 YSYEKL. The CDR3 contains 14 residues. Trimming took 1 base from V and 5 from J, leaving 11 bases between them. CDR3 amino acids: CASSQAGAGETQYF. The CDR3 DNA reads TGCGCCAGCAGCCAAGCGGGGGCTGGTGAGACCCAGTACTTC.

This clonotype was found many times. The chain couples TRBV28 to TRBJ2-7; TRBD1 agrees at 8 bases. Germline V CDR1 and CDR2: MDHEN, SYDVKM. CDR3 length: 13 amino acids. After removal of 4 bases from V and 7 bases from J, the junction contained 6 bases not matched to a gene. CDR3 nucleotide sequence: TGTGCCAGCAGTTCCCCAGGGGGCGCAGAGCAGTACTTC. Its protein is CASSSPGGAEQYF.

This clonotype was observed at least ten times. J is TRBJ2-1 and V is TRBV10-3; D may be TRBD1 (5 bases). V was pared by 6 bases and J by 7 bases, with 16 bases between. The germline gives CDR1 ENHRY, CDR2 SYGVKD. The CDR3 sequence is 14 residues long. The CDR3 DNA reads as TGTGCCATCAGGGCTACAGGCCTTGGAAATGAGCAGTTCTTC. Encoded protein: CAIRATGLGNEQFF.

The sample holds many counts of this clonotype. The chain couples TRBV4-1 to TRBJ1-4; 8 bases fit TRBD1. The CDR3 length is 15 residues. The V gene end was trimmed by 3 bases and the J gene end by 7 bases; junction bases not matched to a gene: 7. Germline-derived CDR1 and CDR2 are MGHRA and YSYEKL. The CDR3 nucleotides are TGCGCCAGCAGCCATCAGACAGGGGAAGTTGAAAAACTGTTTTTT. It yields the protein CASSHQTGEVEKLFF.

Many counts were recorded for this clonotype. V gene TRBV20-1 combines with J gene TRBJ2-4; D gene uncertain. The CDR3 extends over 15 amino acids. The germline V gene encodes CDR1 DFQATT and CDR2 SNEGSKA (reference sequence). V was shortened by 0 bases and J by 5 bases, with 14 bases between the two germline ends. This CDR3 is CSARDIIGYENIQYF. The CDR3 region has the DNA TGCAGTGCTAGAGATATAATTGGTTACGAAAACATTCAGTACTTC.

This clonotype was detected ten times or more. J is TRBJ2-3 and V is TRBV3-1, with D hard to call. Germline V lookup: CDR1 LGHDT, CDR2 YNNKEL (reference sequence). Trimming pared 1 base from V and 6 bases from J, leaving 14 bases between. The length of the CDR3 is 15 residues. The CDR3 DNA reads as TGTGCCAGCAGCCAAGTACAAGACTTGGGGGATACGCAGTATTTT. This encodes CASSQVQDLGDTQYF.

This clonotype has just a few counts. The gene calls are TRBV7-3 and TRBJ1-1, with unresolved D. CDR3 size: 14 residues. CDR1 and CDR2 from the germline V gene are SGHTA and FQGTGA. Between the trimmed V and J ends, which lost 2 bases and 4 bases, there was a span of 11 bases. The CDR3 sequence is CASSLLSQTTEAFF. As DNA, the CDR3 is TGTGCCAGCAGCTTACTGTCTCAGACCACTGAAGCTTTCTTT.

On this clonotype: An end of the junction differs from the germline gene, which may be a read error. The genes are TRBV19 and TRBJ1-1; D is ambiguous. This CDR3 region has 12 residues. Germline V gives CDR1 LNHDA, CDR2 SQIVND (reference sequence). CDR3 loop: CASSRWNTGAFF. CDR3 DNA: TGTGCCAGTAGTAGGTGGAACACTGGAGCTTTCTTT. The full variable domain, its missing parts supplied by reference TRBV19 and TRBJ1-1, is DGGITQSPKYLFRKEGQNVTLSCEQNLNHDAMYWYRQDPGQGLRLIYYSQIVNDFQKGDIAEGYSVSREKKESFPLTVTSAQKNPTAFYLCASSRWNTGAFFGQGTRLTVV.

The J gene is TRBJ2-3, the V gene TRBV20-1; D might be TRBD1 (6 bases). Between the trimmed V and J ends, which lost 1 base and 1 base, there was a span of 9 bases. CDR3 length equals 14 residues. Looked up from germline, CDR1 is DFQATT and CDR2 is SNEGSKA (reference sequence). CDR3 residues: CSARGGQGTDTQYF. In nucleotides, the CDR3 is TGCAGTGCTAGAGGGGGGCAGGGCACAGATACGCAGTATTTT.

This clonotype was counted at least ten times. V and J are TRBV12-3 or TRBV12-4 and TRBJ2-1; D tentatively fits TRBD1 or TRBD2 (5 bases each). The CDR3 loop spans 17 amino acids. The V and J ends lost 3 bases and 6 bases respectively, with 21 bases between them. CDR3 sequence reads: CASSFPPAATEGNEQFF. The CDR3 region has the DNA TGTGCCAGCAGTTTCCCCCCAGCCGCGACAGAGGGCAATGAGCAGTTCTTC.

Many counts were recorded for this clonotype. The V call is TRBV15, the J call TRBJ2-3; D is unclear. CDR1 is LNHNV, CDR2 YYDKDF, per germline (reference sequence). This CDR3 spans 12 amino acids. V shed 0 bases and J shed 6 bases, with 4 bases lying between them. The CDR3 nucleotides read TGTGCCACCAGCAGAGAGGGGGATACGCAGTATTTT. Its translation: CATSREGDTQYF.

A word on this clonotype: Likely a read error: the CDR3 ends without its conserved phenylalanine or tryptophan. This chain connects TRBV10-3 to TRBJ2-4; the match to TRBD1 covers 8 bases. The germline V gene has CDR1 ENHRY and CDR2 SYGVKD. The trim removed 2 bases at V and 6 bases at J, leaving 9 bases unmatched. This CDR3 region has 16 residues. CDR3 coding DNA: TGTGCCATCAGTGAGGCAGGACAGGGATCCCCAAACATTCAGTACTAC. Translating gives CAISEAGQGSPNIQYY.

This clonotype occurred many times. The chain carries TRBV5-6 and TRBJ1-5, with a possible D match to TRBD1 (5 bases). The CDR3 runs to 14 residues. V dropped 2 bases and J dropped 3 bases, with 9 bases sitting between them. Germline-derived CDR1 and CDR2 are SGHDT and YYEEEE. The CDR3 DNA reads TGTGCCAGCAGCTTACAGGCCCCCAATCAGCCCCAGCATTTT. Its protein product is CASSLQAPNQPQHF.

This clonotype was seen ten or more times. This sequence joins TRBV20-1 and TRBJ2-2, with D unclear. Germline V gives CDR1 DFQATT, CDR2 SNEGSKA (reference sequence). V lost 5 bases, J lost 0 bases, and 7 bases lay in between. CDR3 size: 13 residues. The DNA of the CDR3 is TGCAGTGCTCTAGGCGCGAACACCGGGGAGCTGTTTTTT. It translates to CSALGANTGELFF.

The CDR3 DNA is TGTGCCAGCAGACAGACAGGAACCGGGGAGCTGTTTTTT. As protein: CASRQTGTGELFF. The V and J genes are TRBV6-4 and TRBJ2-2; D perhaps matches TRBD1 (6 bases). This CDR3 is 13 amino acids long. The ends were cut back, 6 bases at V and 5 bases at J, with 10 bases in the middle. Germline V gene lookup returns CDR1 MRHNA and CDR2 SNTAGT.

V usage is TRBV5-6 and J usage is TRBJ1-1; D unresolved. V was cut by 0 bases and J by 8 bases, with 14 bases left in between. The CDR3 has 14 residues. Per the germline V gene, CDR1 is SGHDT and CDR2 is YYEEEE. The CDR3: CASSLGWTATEAFF. The CDR3 DNA reads TGTGCCAGCAGCTTGGGGTGGACGGCTACAGAAGCTTTCTTT.

This clonotype was detected ten times or more. A junction boundary mismatches the germline segment, possibly from a read error. This chain uses TRBV7-7 with TRBJ2-1; D might be TRBD2 (5 bases). The CDR3 runs to 13 residues. CDR1 and CDR2 (germline): SSHAT, FNYEAQ (reference sequence). CDR3 region: CASSLEGPNEQFF. For the CDR3, the DNA is TGTGCTAGCAGCTTAGAGGGCCCCAATGAGCAGTTCTTC.

This clonotype came up many times. The chain recombines TRBV6-6 with TRBJ2-5; D tentatively reads TRBD1 or TRBD2 (5 bases each). This CDR3 comprises 14 residues. The V and J ends lost 6 bases and 5 bases respectively, with 16 bases between them. The germline CDR1 and CDR2 sequences are MNHNY and SVGAGI (reference sequence). CDR3: CASSYDSRGETQYF. The DNA of the CDR3 is TGTGCCAGCAGCTATGACAGTCGGGGTGAGACCCAGTACTTC.

This clonotype has ten or more counts. The rearrangement uses TRBV12-5 and TRBJ2-3; no firm D call. CDR3 size: 14 residues. The V gene's germline CDR1 is LGHNT and CDR2 FRNRAP. The ends were cut back, 3 bases at V and 4 bases at J, with 11 bases in the middle. The CDR3 here is CASGLSARADTQYF. The CDR3 DNA is TGTGCTAGTGGTTTATCCGCTAGGGCAGATACGCAGTATTTT.